The text below deals with one TCR beta chain. The data belong to a study of blood T cell repertoires in COVID-19. Method: immunoSEQ multiplex PCR; TCRdb's copy keeps in-frame clones and lacks some. The sample shows about 130,000 clones, over 75% of them seen only once. The sequence was obtained from a woman of 80 years or more with acute or convalescent COVID-19. Specimen: peripheral blood.

The DNA for the CDR3 is TGTGCCAGCAGTCGCGGGCAGGGGGCAGATACGCAGTATTTT. Protein product: CASSRGQGADTQYF. V usage is TRBV6-2 or TRBV6-3 and J usage is TRBJ2-3, with 7 bases fitting TRBD1. This CDR3 spans 14 amino acids. V was pared by 5 bases and J by 4 bases, with 6 bases of the junction left unmatched. Germline lookup yields CDR1 MNHEY and CDR2 SVGEGT.